Listed here are 2 T cell receptor beta chains from one sample, sequenced in a study of cytomegalovirus exposure and HLA in healthy donors. 60 Vbeta and 13 Jbeta primers were used in PCR. Generated by immunoSEQ multiplex PCR, the TCRdb table keeps only in-frame clones and is missing some. Counted here are 150,000 to 200,000 clones, around 63% occurring once; the ten biggest clones make up 4.5%. Sample: PBMCs. These receptors all come from a woman between 18 and 29 years old in good health and CMV-seropositive.

The chain uses TRBV6-6 and TRBJ1-3, with 7 bases aligning to TRBD1. From germline, CDR1 is MNHNY and CDR2 SVGAGI (reference sequence). This CDR3 is built from 14 residues. Losses at the gene ends were 5 bases for V and 8 bases for J; bases not matched to a gene: 9. Here the CDR3 reads CASSQPGGTDTIYF. The CDR3 DNA sequence: TGTGCCAGCAGTCAGCCAGGGGGGACGGACACCATATATTTT.

This rearrangement joins TRBV4-2 to TRBJ2-5; D might be TRBD2 (7 bases). Germline V gives CDR1 LGHNA, CDR2 YNFKEQ. Trimming shortened V by 0 bases and J by 1 base, and 18 bases separated the two germline ends. The CDR3 has 18 amino acids. The chain's CDR3 is CASSQESRSGTLQETQYF. Written as DNA, the CDR3 is TGTGCCAGCAGCCAAGAATCTCGGAGCGGGACACTCCAAGAGACCCAGTACTTC.